This T cell receptor (beta chain) was sequenced for a study of shared clonotypes between healthy human individuals. Study-wide points: The four-donor shared clonotypes exceeded non-shared clonotypes in generation probability, with non-shared ones scoring lower. Exclusively blood specimens were collected; tissue repertoires likely differ.

It was at deep level that the assay was run. The assay was immunoSEQ multiplex PCR, and TCRdb's table has in-frame clones only and misses some. This sample yields some 2,400,000 clones, of which approximately 94% are seen a single time; less than 0.15% belongs to the top ten. Comment on this clone: Its matching antigen is unknown. Other nucleotide sequences from this sample produce the same CDR3.

Trimming left V 1 base short and J 5 bases short, with 8 bases between. The CDR3 totals 13 residues. Germline V gene sequence: CDR1 SGHTA, CDR2 FQGNSA. The source is a man younger than 35 in good health. The chain links TRBV7-2 to TRBJ2-5; D is unclear. Sequencing input: naive CD4+ T cells sorted from blood. As to subset: CD45RA+ positively selected. The CDR3 protein is CASSLGLQETQYF. CDR3 in DNA: TGTGCCAGCAGCTTAGGGTTGCAGGAGACCCAGTACTTC.